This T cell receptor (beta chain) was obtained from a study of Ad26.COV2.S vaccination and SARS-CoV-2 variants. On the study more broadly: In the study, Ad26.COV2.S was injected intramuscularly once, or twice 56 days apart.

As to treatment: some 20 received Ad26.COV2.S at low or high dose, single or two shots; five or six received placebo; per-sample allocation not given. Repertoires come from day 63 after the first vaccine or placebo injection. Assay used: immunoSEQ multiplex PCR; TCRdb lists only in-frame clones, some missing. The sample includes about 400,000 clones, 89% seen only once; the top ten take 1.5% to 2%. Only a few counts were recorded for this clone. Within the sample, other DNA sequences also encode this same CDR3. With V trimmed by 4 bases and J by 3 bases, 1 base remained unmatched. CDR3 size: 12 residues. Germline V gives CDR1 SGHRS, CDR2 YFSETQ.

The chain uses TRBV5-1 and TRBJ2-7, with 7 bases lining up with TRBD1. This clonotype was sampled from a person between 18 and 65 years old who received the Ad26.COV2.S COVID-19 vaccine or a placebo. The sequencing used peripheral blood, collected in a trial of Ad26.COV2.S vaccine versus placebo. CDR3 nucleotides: TGCGCCAGCAGCCGGGACAGCTACGAGCAGTACTTC. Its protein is CASSRDSYEQYF.